This T cell receptor beta chain was sequenced during a study of blood T cell repertoires in COVID-19. Study in general: Whether acute or convalescent, the COVID-19 samples came from the United States, Italy and Spain.

The CDR3 is 15 residues long. CDR1 and CDR2 from the germline V gene are SGHVS and FNYEAQ. Trimming pared 6 bases from V and 3 bases from J, leaving 15 bases between. Methods used by the authors: Nucleated cell number was recorded as an estimate derived from reference gene primer amplification. Assay used: immunoSEQ multiplex PCR; TCRdb lists only in-frame clones, some missing. The DNA gave D and trimming, while V, J and clone size come from that table. The sample includes 250,000 to 400,000 clones, around 88% of them seen just once. The sequence derives from a woman aged 25 to 39 with COVID-19, enrolled during active disease. Sequencing input: peripheral blood. V usage is TRBV7-6 and J usage is TRBJ1-3, with D possibly being TRBD1 (5 bases). CDR3 amino acids: CASSPGGAGGNTIYF. CDR3 in DNA: TGTGCCAGCAGTCCCGGCGGGGCTGGTGGAAACACCATATATTTT.